This T cell receptor (beta chain) was sequenced for a study of blood T cell repertoires in COVID-19. Whole-study context: Samples of COVID-19 (acute and convalescent) were obtained from the United States, Italy and Spain.

The V and J ends lost 2 bases and 7 bases, in that order; junction bases with no gene match: 2. The CDR3 spans 13 residues. Germline V gene lookup returns CDR1 SNHLY and CDR2 FYNNEI. Authors' methods: Reference gene primers were amplified, and this amplification served to estimate nucleated cell counts. Only in-frame clones appear in the TCRdb table, and some are missing; sequencing was by immunoSEQ multiplex PCR. That table supplies the V and J calls and clone size; D and trimming were determined from the DNA. The data contain about 280,000 clones, approximately 88% of them singletons. This sequence originates from a woman aged 25 to 39 who had recovered from COVID-19. Sequencing was performed on PBMCs or T cells enriched from blood (not recorded which). The J gene is TRBJ1-2, the V gene TRBV2; 9 bases align to TRBD1. CDR3 DNA: TGTGCCAGCAGTGAATGGACAGGGGTTGGCTACACCTTC. This codes for CASSEWTGVGYTF. Supplemented by reference TRBV2 and TRBJ1-2, the full variable domain reads EPEVTQTPSHQVTQMGQEVILRCVPISNHLYFYWYRQILGQKVEFLVSFYNNEISEKSEIFDDQFSVERPDGSNFTLKIRSTKLEDSAMYFCASSEWTGVGYTFGSGTRLTVV.